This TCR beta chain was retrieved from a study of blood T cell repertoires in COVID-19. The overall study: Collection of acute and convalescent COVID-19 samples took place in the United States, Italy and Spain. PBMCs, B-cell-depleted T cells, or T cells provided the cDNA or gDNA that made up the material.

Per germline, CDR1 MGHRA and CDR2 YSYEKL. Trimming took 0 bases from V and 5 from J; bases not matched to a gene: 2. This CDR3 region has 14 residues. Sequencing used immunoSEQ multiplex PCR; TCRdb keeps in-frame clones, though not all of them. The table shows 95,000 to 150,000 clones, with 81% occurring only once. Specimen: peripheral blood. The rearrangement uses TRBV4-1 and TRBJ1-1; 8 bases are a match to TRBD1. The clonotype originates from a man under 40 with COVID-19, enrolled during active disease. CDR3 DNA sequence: TGCGCCAGCAGCCAAGATAACAGGGGGACTGAAGCTTTCTTT. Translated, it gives CASSQDNRGTEAFF.